This TCR beta chain derives from a study of intratumoral heterogeneity in liver cancer. In terms of the full investigation: In the full cohort of 14 patients, the median age was approximately 63 years and the majority of patients were male. RNA-seq, DNA sequencing, TCR-seq and SNP array data from multiple regions of hepatocellular carcinoma specimens were combined in the study to investigate intratumor heterogeneity. Of the roughly 71 multiregional samples collected from around 14 HCC patients in the overall cohort, 50 to 55 were tumoral regions and around 20 were adjacent nontumoral regions.

TCR beta chain CDR3 regions were sequenced from genomic DNA using the immunoSEQ assay. Primers annealing to V and J segments amplified rearranged VDJ segments. In the original analysis: The ImmunoSeq Analyzer software was used to compute clonality and richness metrics. Clones with differential abundance between regions were identified with Fisher's exact test combined with a beta-binomial method for additional stringency. What TCRdb holds here is the immuneACCESS table cut down to in-frame rearrangements. Part of the clones is not present; checked against another copy, under half of the missing clones reflect an unresolved V gene, and the others are unexplained. The V and J calls and clone size are taken from that table; D and trimming were inferred from the DNA. The sample table contains about 6,200 clones; only one count was recorded for 60% to 85% of them. Of the sample, about two fifths is held by the ten largest clones.

The CDR3 covers 14 residues, taking in both the cysteine and the phenylalanine. Solely the CDR3 DNA is kept, with 42 bases framed from the first base. Germline trimming: 2 bases from V, 9 bases from J; junction bases outside gene matches: 10. CDR1 and CDR2 are drawn from the germline V gene: SGDLS, YYNGEE. This clone has just a few counts. Its antigen is currently not known. Nothing much larger sits one base from this clone, and base qualities are not available. Study-level results and caveats: Tumor region a in each sequenced patient had significantly more unique T-cell clonal expansions than region b. Overall T cell clonality did not differ significantly between tumor regions within either sequenced patient. According to the report, TCR sequencing confirmed the RNA-seq-based estimates of regional differences in tumor-infiltrating lymphocyte burden. Limitations acknowledged by the authors included a relatively low number of patients and under-sampled representation of tumor-infiltrating lymphocytes.

The H label marked samples taken from distinct, geographically separated regions of the hepatocellular carcinoma nodule. Early-stage hepatocellular carcinoma was present in all patients, and no therapy was administered to any patient before surgical resection. No macroscopic evidence of necrosis or hemorrhage was present in the sampled areas. Multiple regions from two patients underwent TCR sequencing (ImmunoSeq). Frozen resection tissue samples were collected at least 1 cm apart from each other. Genomic DNA was isolated from bulk tissue with the DNeasy blood and tissue kit. The rearranged segments are TRBV9 and TRBJ1-1; the junction holds 7 bases that match TRBD1. The material sequenced was tumor tissue, taken before any cancer treatment. The clonotype was recovered from a woman aged 65 to 85 with hepatocellular carcinoma. DNA sequence: TGTGCCAGCAGCGTCACGCGAGGGGGCGGCCAAGCTTTCTTT. It is translated as CASSVTRGGGQAFF.